Listed below are T cell receptor beta chains from one sample, sequenced in a study of T-cell reconstitution after alpha-beta-depleted transplantation in children. Each CDR3 protein gets one entry after TCRdb re-called the PCR reads with MiXCR. The sample shows 300,000 or so distinct CDR3 sequences, 9.9% of them seen only once. The material was PBMCs from the stem cell graft donor, obtained from the stem cell graft. The source of these receptors is a human donor who donated a stem cell graft to a child with SCID. CDR3s include the opening cysteine and the closing phenylalanine or tryptophan. The D gene is left open where the match is weak. Some rows have no size entry. The others give once, few or many, or a class for an expanded clone.

TRBD1,TRBJ1-2,TRBV7-9,NA,CASSLAGQGPGYTF,TGTGCCAGCAGCTTAGCCGGACAGGGCCCTGGCTACACCTTC
NA,TRBJ1-2,TRBV12-3/TRBV12-4,NA,CASSLRENYGYTF,TGTGCCAGCAGTCTACGGGAGAACTATGGCTACACCTTC
NA,TRBJ2-2,TRBV12-3/TRBV12-4,many,CASTSVRGPGELFF,TGTGCCAGCACCTCGGTTCGAGGGCCCGGGGAGCTGTTTTTT
TRBD1,TRBJ2-1,TRBV11-2,few,CASSPNPGQGASSYNEQFF,TGTGCCAGCAGCCCTAATCCGGGACAGGGGGCGAGTTCCTACAATGAGCAGTTCTTC
NA,TRBJ2-3,TRBV3-1,many,CASSQDLDTQYF,TGTGCCAGCAGCCAAGATTTAGATACGCAGTATTTT
NA,TRBJ1-2,TRBV5-1,NA,CASSLSPTEYYGYTF,TGCGCCAGCAGCTTGTCGCCAACGGAGTACTATGGCTACACCTTC
NA,TRBJ2-5,TRBV12-3/TRBV12-4,NA,CASRGDSGTQYF,TGTGCCAGCAGAGGGGACTCGGGGACCCAGTACTTC
NA,TRBJ2-7,TRBV5-1,many,CASSFRDSSSYEQYF,TGCGCCAGCAGCTTTAGGGACTCCAGCTCCTACGAGCAGTACTTC
TRBD2,TRBJ2-1,TRBV20-1,few,CSASPGLAGGGEQFF,TGCAGTGCTTCCCCCGGACTAGCGGGGGGAGGGGAGCAGTTCTTC
TRBD1,TRBJ2-2,TRBV29-1,few,CSVSTGATNTGELFF,TGCAGCGTCTCTACAGGGGCGACGAACACCGGGGAGCTGTTTTTT
NA,TRBJ2-3,TRBV5-1,NA,CASSLSRGTDTQYF,TGCGCCAGCAGCCTAAGCAGGGGCACAGATACGCAGTATTTT
NA,TRBJ2-1,TRBV12-3/TRBV12-4,many,CASSLDTGTLNEQFF,TGTGCCAGCAGTTTGGACACCGGGACGTTAAATGAGCAGTTCTTC
TRBD1,TRBJ2-1,TRBV6-1,NA,CASSHTGVVNEQFF,TGTGCCAGCAGCCATACAGGGGTGGTCAATGAGCAGTTCTTC
NA,TRBJ1-2,TRBV9,NA,CASKLNSEDGGYTF,TGTGCCAGCAAATTGAACAGTGAGGACGGCGGCTACACCTTC
NA,TRBJ1-2,TRBV10-3,few,CAIAGNYGYTF,TGTGCCATCGCGGGCAACTATGGCTACACCTTC
NA,TRBJ2-1,TRBV7-8,NA,CASSWQYNEQFF,TGTGCCAGCAGCTGGCAGTACAATGAGCAGTTCTTC
NA,TRBJ2-7,TRBV2,NA,CASIVSGENKGEQYF,TGTGCCAGCATAGTATCGGGGGAGAATAAGGGCGAGCAGTACTTC
NA,TRBJ2-3,TRBV5-6,few,CASRPPLGENTDTQYF,TGTGCCAGCAGACCACCTCTAGGGGAGAACACAGATACGCAGTATTTT
NA,TRBJ1-1,TRBV13,many,CASRTMNTEAFF,TGTGCCAGCAGGACCATGAACACTGAAGCTTTCTTT
NA,TRBJ2-7,TRBV5-1,NA,CASSSTMDEQYF,TGCGCCAGCAGCTCTACTATGGACGAGCAGTACTTC
TRBD1,TRBJ2-7,TRBV3-1,few,CASSQVLGRGPNEQYF,TGTGCCAGCAGCCAAGTCCTCGGCAGGGGGCCGAACGAGCAGTACTTC
NA,TRBJ1-2,TRBV29-1,few,CSVESRDSANYGYTF,TGCAGCGTTGAATCCCGGGACTCAGCTAACTATGGCTACACCTTC
NA,TRBJ1-1,TRBV11-2,NA,CASSPYNRNTEAFF,TGTGCCAGCAGCCCTTACAACAGAAACACTGAAGCTTTCTTT
NA,TRBJ1-5,TRBV12-3/TRBV12-4,many,CASTLDIGNQPQHF,TGTGCCAGCACCCTTGACATCGGTAATCAGCCCCAGCATTTT
NA,TRBJ2-7,TRBV7-8,few,CASSLEAGAYEQYF,TGTGCCAGCAGCTTAGAAGCAGGGGCCTACGAGCAGTACTTC
NA,TRBJ2-7,TRBV5-1,few,CASSLRAGGGYEQYF,TGCGCCAGCAGCTTGCGGGCAGGGGGAGGCTACGAGCAGTACTTC
TRBD2,TRBJ2-3,TRBV6-6,many,CASSWTSGDTQYF,TGTGCCAGCAGTTGGACTAGTGGGGATACGCAGTATTTT
TRBD1,TRBJ1-6,TRBV5-1,NA,CASRPPQGTTSPLHF,TGCGCCAGCAGACCACCACAGGGGACCACTTCACCCCTCCACTTT
NA,TRBJ2-7,TRBV19,few,CASSISVGPYEQYF,TGTGCCAGTAGTATCTCGGTGGGGCCCTACGAGCAGTACTTC
TRBD2,TRBJ2-2,TRBV5-1,NA,CASSFGTTETGELFF,TGCGCCAGCAGCTTTGGGACTACAGAGACCGGGGAGCTGTTTTTT
NA,TRBJ2-1,TRBV10-3,NA,CAISESKGRNEQFF,TGTGCCATCAGTGAGTCTAAGGGACGGAATGAGCAGTTCTTC
TRBD2,TRBJ2-7,TRBV5-1,many,CASSPPERGWSYEQYF,TGCGCCAGCAGTCCGCCCGAGCGGGGTTGGTCCTACGAGCAGTACTTC
TRBD1,TRBJ2-7,TRBV18,few,CASSPKGQGPYEQYF,TGTGCCAGCTCACCAAAAGGACAGGGCCCCTACGAGCAGTACTTC
TRBD1,TRBJ1-4,TRBV29-1,NA,CSVEGTGPNEKLFF,TGCAGCGTTGAAGGGACAGGGCCGAATGAAAAACTGTTTTTT
NA,TRBJ1-6,TRBV5-6,few,CASSLKGGGSPLHF,TGTGCCAGCAGCTTGAAAGGGGGAGGTTCACCCCTCCACTTT
NA,TRBJ2-7,TRBV4-2,few,CASSQGMREQYF,TGTGCCAGCAGCCAAGGTATGCGGGAGCAGTACTTC
TRBD2,TRBJ2-5,TRBV10-3,NA,CAIRPSGGARETQYF,TGTGCCATCCGGCCTAGCGGGGGGGCGAGAGAGACCCAGTACTTC
NA,TRBJ1-2,TRBV6-1,NA,CASSEARQNLYGYTF,TGTGCCAGCAGTGAAGCGAGGCAGAACCTCTATGGCTACACCTTC
NA,TRBJ1-5,TRBV7-8,many,CASGRGRIQPQHF,TGTGCCAGCGGTAGGGGTAGAATTCAGCCCCAGCATTTT
NA,TRBJ2-7,TRBV29-1,NA,CSVETPGQPYEQYF,TGCAGCGTTGAGACCCCTGGACAGCCCTACGAGCAGTACTTC
NA,TRBJ1-5,TRBV2,many,CASRMYGSNQPQHF,TGTGCCAGCAGGATGTATGGAAGCAATCAGCCCCAGCATTTT
NA,TRBJ1-1,TRBV9,NA,CASSVDTWSEAFF,TGTGCCAGCAGCGTAGATACCTGGAGTGAAGCTTTCTTT
NA,TRBJ1-2,TRBV20-1,few,CSARPRTANYGYTF,TGCAGTGCTAGACCGCGGACAGCTAACTATGGCTACACCTTC
TRBD1,TRBJ2-7,TRBV7-9,NA,CASSDRDRSSYEQYF,TGTGCCAGCAGCGACCGGGACAGAAGCTCCTACGAGCAGTACTTC
NA,TRBJ1-1,TRBV29-1,many,CSVADTEAFF,TGCAGCGTTGCGGACACTGAAGCTTTCTTT